What follows is one T cell receptor beta chain and its context. Its cognate antigen is unknown. This entry comes from a study of PD-L1 blockade in urothelial cancer. At the level of the study: It was at 3 weeks (second dose) and 6 weeks after treatment start that blood was analyzed. Study-wide results and caveats: When pretreatment blood TCR clonality was below the median, it predicted better survival.

The CDR3 consists of 13 residues. V lost 9 bases and J lost 5, with 13 bases in between. Germline values: CDR1 SNHLY, CDR2 FYNNEI. Using immunoSEQ multiplex PCR, the repertoire was profiled, and TCRdb retains in-frame clones only, with some absent. The data show 50,000 to 60,000 clones, 86% seen once. Material: PBMCs, obtained around atezolizumab (anti-PD-L1) treatment. The chain recombines TRBV2 with TRBJ1-4; D possibly corresponds to TRBD1 (5 bases). The origin of this receptor is a man aged 45-65 years with urothelial cancer. As DNA, the CDR3 is TGTGCCAGGGGGCTTGGGGGGAATGAAAAACTGTTTTTT. Protein: CARGLGGNEKLFF.